This T cell receptor (beta chain) was identified in a study of blood T cell repertoires in COVID-19. Study as a whole: PBMCs, B-cell-depleted T cells, or T cells provided the cDNA or gDNA that made up the material.

Original processing notes: Estimation of nucleated cell counts was performed using reference gene primer amplification. Produced via immunoSEQ multiplex PCR; TCRdb's table is partial and in-frame only. Clonal size and the V and J genes are those of that table, whereas D and trimming came from the DNA. The profile shows 200,000 to 300,000 clones, about 87% of them singletons. V was pared by 1 base and J by 2 bases, with 1 base of the junction left unmatched. This CDR3 contains 16 residues. Per germline, CDR1 MGHDK and CDR2 SYGVNS. The chain joins TRBV25-1 to TRBJ2-1, with 11 bases that match TRBD2. Sequenced sample: peripheral blood. The clonotype was recovered from a woman aged 60 to 75 with COVID-19, enrolled during active disease. In nucleotides, the CDR3 is TGTGCCAGCAGTGAATCGACTAGCGGGACCTACAATGAGCAGTTCTTC. Its translation is CASSESTSGTYNEQFF.